The 10 T cell receptor beta chains in this list originate from one sample, sequenced in a study of shared clonotypes between healthy human individuals. Sequencing used immunoSEQ multiplex PCR; TCRdb keeps in-frame clones, though not all of them. This sample yields 850,000 to 1,200,000 clones, of which about 77% are seen a single time; nearly 1.5% belongs to the top ten. Sequenced input: memory CD4+ T cells sorted from blood. The subset is: CD45RA-negative fraction. These receptors all come from a man aged 18 to 30 in good health.

The J gene is TRBJ2-3, the V gene TRBV10-1, with 7 bases that match TRBD2. V shed 0 bases and J 6 bases; nucleotides not matched to a gene: 3. This CDR3 contains 14 residues. The germline V gene encodes CDR1 WNHNN and CDR2 SYGVQD (reference sequence). The CDR3 DNA reads TGCGCCAGCAGTGAGTCGGGAGGGCAGGATACGCAGTATTTT. It is translated as CASSESGGQDTQYF.

This clone has a single count. The J gene is TRBJ2-7, the V gene TRBV30; D tentatively reads TRBD1 or TRBD2 (5 bases each). Germline assignment: CDR1 GTSNPN and CDR2 SVGIG (reference sequence). V was cut by 2 bases and J by 1 base, with 15 bases left in between. The CDR3 runs to 15 residues. CDR3 residues: CAWSTGTLPSYEQYF. The CDR3 bases are TGTGCCTGGAGTACCGGGACGCTTCCTTCCTACGAGCAGTACTTC.

The chain uses TRBV6-6 and TRBJ1-2; 12 bases align to TRBD1. In germline, CDR1 is MNHNY, CDR2 SVGAGI (reference sequence). V gave up 6 bases and J gave up 4 bases; unmatched junction bases: 9. This CDR3 has 16 residues. CDR3 coding DNA: TGTGCCAGCAGAGCAATGGGACAGGGGGCGAGCTATGGCTACACCTTC. This sequence encodes CASRAMGQGASYGYTF.

This clone was counted a few times. The gene calls are TRBV6-1 and TRBJ1-2; the match to TRBD1 covers 9 bases. The CDR3 spans 13 residues. From germline, CDR1 is MNHNS and CDR2 SASEGT. J gave up 7 bases and V 8 bases, and 8 bases lay outside the gene matches. CDR3 sequence (DNA): TGTGCCAGCGGATCGACAGGGGGGACTGGCTACACCTTC. Translating it yields CASGSTGGTGYTF.

This clone appeared a few times. The rearrangement joins TRBV2 to TRBJ1-1, with TRBD1 matching over 11 bases. The V gene's germline CDR1 is SNHLY and CDR2 FYNNEI. The CDR3 runs 14 residues. The ends lost 6 bases at V and 11 bases at J; junction bases unmatched: 11. The CDR3 here is CASSQDRGQMGAFF. DNA of the CDR3: TGTGCCAGCAGCCAGGACAGGGGGCAGATGGGGGCTTTCTTT.

The rearrangement links TRBV18 to TRBJ1-1; D not resolved. Germline V gene sequence: CDR1 KGHSH, CDR2 LQKENI. Trimming removed 2 bases at V and 4 bases at J, with 11 bases between. CDR3 size: 14 residues. The CDR3 nucleotides read TGTGCCAGCTCACCATCGAACTACCGCACTGAAGCTTTCTTT. Amino acid sequence: CASSPSNYRTEAFF.

In its sample, this clone was seen a few times. The chain carries TRBV29-1 and TRBJ1-2; TRBD1 agrees at 9 bases. The V gene end was trimmed by 4 bases and the J gene end by 6 bases; junction bases not matched to a gene: 6. This CDR3 has 13 amino acids. Germline V gene data show CDR1 as SQVTM and CDR2 as ANQGSEA. CDR3 loop: CSVGDRGFNGYTF. The DNA for the CDR3 is TGCAGCGTTGGCGACAGGGGGTTCAATGGCTACACCTTC.

The chain carries TRBV27 and TRBJ1-6, with TRBD1 identical over 7 bases. The CDR3 length is 15 residues. V gave up 6 bases and J gave up 7 bases; unmatched junction bases: 9. Germline V gene sequence: CDR1 MNHEY, CDR2 SMNVEV (reference sequence). The CDR3 region is CASRWGQKQNSPLHF. In DNA, the CDR3 is TGTGCCAGCAGATGGGGACAGAAACAAAATTCACCCCTCCACTTT.

The chain joins TRBV6-4 to TRBJ2-7; D ambiguous. The V end was cut by 6 bases, the J end by 2 bases, with 8 bases between. This CDR3 region has 12 residues. Germline assignment: CDR1 MRHNA and CDR2 SNTAGT. As DNA, the CDR3 is TGTGCCAGCAGGGTGCCCCCCTACGAGCAGTACTTC. Translating it yields CASRVPPYEQYF.

The V and J genes are TRBV7-3 and TRBJ2-6; 7 bases line up with TRBD1. This CDR3 contains 18 residues. V lost 5 bases and J lost 0; bases outside the gene matches: 10. Germline values: CDR1 SGHTA, CDR2 FQGTGA. The CDR3, as DNA: TGTGCCAGCAGCCTGGGGGACAGCGTTTTCTCTGGGGCCAACGTCCTGACTTTC. It translates to CASSLGDSVFSGANVLTF.